This section outlines one T cell receptor beta chain sequence together with its context. The data are from a study of tumor-infiltrating lymphocytes in primary liver carcinoma. Study summary: T1-T3 N0M0 was the stage of the tumors, which were about 4.2 to 11 cm across.

The CDR3 loop spans 14 amino acids. Trimming cost V 11 bases and J 12 bases, with 29 bases left between them. Germline V lookup: CDR1 MNHEY, CDR2 SVGEGT. A primer in the constant region served to generate TCR beta cDNA from 450 to 600 ng of total RNA. ARM-PCR was slightly modified, and three nested multiplex PCR rounds with it gave rise to the TCR beta libraries. The opening two PCR rounds, about 10 cycles each, paired TRBV1-TRBV30 forward primers with a C-beta reverse primer. TCRdb re-called the multiplex PCR reads with MiXCR, one entry per CDR3 protein. The table has 30,000 to 40,000 distinct CDR3 sequences, over 65% seen once. Each 20-30 mg portion of unsorted bulk tissue served as the source for co-extraction of RNA and DNA.

The sample taken for sequencing was liver tumor tissue from sampling region 4. The subset was: tumor region T4, right-lateral pole. The J gene is TRBJ2-7, the V gene TRBV6-2 or TRBV6-3, with no clear D. The sequence was obtained from a man aged 35-49 years with primary liver carcinoma and hepatitis B virus infection. CDR3 residues: CACNDAKGRYERYF. In DNA, the CDR3 is TGTGCCTGCAACGACGCCAAGGGAAGGTACGAGAGGTACTTC.